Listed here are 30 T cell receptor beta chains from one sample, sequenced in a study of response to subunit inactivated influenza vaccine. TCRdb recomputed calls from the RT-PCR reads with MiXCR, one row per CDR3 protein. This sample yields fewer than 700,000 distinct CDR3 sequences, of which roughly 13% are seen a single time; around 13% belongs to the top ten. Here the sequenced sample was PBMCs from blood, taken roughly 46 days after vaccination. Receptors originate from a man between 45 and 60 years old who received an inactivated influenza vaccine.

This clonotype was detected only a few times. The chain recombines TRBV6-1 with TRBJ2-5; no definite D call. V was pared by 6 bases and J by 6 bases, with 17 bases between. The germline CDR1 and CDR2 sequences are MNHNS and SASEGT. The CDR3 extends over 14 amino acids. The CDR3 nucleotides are TGTGCCAGCAGCCAAAACTACCCGCCCCAGACCCAGTACTTC. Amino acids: CASSQNYPPQTQYF.

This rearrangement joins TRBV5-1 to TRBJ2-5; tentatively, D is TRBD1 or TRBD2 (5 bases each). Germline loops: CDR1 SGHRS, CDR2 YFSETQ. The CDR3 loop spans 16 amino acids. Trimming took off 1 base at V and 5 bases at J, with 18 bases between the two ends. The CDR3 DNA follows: TGCGCCAGCAGCTTGTTGAGGGGAATTGAGGCGGAGACCCAGTACTTC. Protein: CASSLLRGIEAETQYF.

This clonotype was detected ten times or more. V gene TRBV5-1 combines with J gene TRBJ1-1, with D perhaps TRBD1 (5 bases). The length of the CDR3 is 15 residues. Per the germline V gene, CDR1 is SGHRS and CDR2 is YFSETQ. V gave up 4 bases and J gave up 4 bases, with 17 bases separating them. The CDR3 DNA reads TGCGCCAGCAGCAACCATATTCAGGGAGCCACTGAAGCTTTCTTT. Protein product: CASSNHIQGATEAFF.

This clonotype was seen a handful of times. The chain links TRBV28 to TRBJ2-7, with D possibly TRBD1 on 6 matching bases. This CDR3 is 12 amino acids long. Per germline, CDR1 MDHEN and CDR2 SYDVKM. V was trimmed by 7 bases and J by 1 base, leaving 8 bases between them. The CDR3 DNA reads TGTGCCAGCAATACAGGGTCCTACGAGCAGTACTTC. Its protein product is CASNTGSYEQYF.

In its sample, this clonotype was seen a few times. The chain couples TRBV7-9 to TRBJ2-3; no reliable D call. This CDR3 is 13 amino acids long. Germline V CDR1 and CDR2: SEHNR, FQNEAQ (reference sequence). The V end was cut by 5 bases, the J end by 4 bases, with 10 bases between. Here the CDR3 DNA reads TGTGCCAGCAGCCTTGGAATTTCAGATACGCAGTATTTT. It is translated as CASSLGISDTQYF. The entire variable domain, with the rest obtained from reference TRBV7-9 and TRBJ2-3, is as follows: DTGVSQNPRHKITKRGQNVTFRCDPISEHNRLYWYRQTLGQGPEFLTYFQNEAQLEKSRLLSDRFSAERPKGSFSTLEIQRTEQGDSAMYLCASSLGISDTQYFGPGTRLTVL.

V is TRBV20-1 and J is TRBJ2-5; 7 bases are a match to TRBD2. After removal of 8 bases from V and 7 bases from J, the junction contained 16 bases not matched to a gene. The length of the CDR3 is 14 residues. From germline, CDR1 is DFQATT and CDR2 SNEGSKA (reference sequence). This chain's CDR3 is CSYQTRRLAGTQYF. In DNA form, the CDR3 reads TGCAGTTACCAGACACGGCGACTAGCCGGGACCCAGTACTTC.

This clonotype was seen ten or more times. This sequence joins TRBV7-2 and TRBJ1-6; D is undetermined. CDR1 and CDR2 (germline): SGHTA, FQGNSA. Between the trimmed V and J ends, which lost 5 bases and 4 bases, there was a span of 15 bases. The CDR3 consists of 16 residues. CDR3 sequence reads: CASSTLARRYNSPLHF. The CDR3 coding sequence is TGTGCCAGCAGCACCCTAGCCAGGCGGTATAATTCACCCCTCCACTTT.

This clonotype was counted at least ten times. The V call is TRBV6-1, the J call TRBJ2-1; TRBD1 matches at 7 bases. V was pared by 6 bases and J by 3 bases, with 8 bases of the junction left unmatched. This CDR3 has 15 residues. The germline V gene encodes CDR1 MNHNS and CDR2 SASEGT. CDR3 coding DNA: TGTGCCAGCAGCTCGACAGGGAACCTCTACAATGAGCAGTTCTTC. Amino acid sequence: CASSSTGNLYNEQFF.

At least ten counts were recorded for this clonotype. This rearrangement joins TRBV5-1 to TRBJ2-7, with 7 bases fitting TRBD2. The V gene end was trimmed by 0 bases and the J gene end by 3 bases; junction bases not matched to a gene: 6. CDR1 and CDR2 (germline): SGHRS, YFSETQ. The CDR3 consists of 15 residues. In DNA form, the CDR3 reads TGCGCCAGCAGCTTGGCGTTCCAGCGGGGCTACGAGCAGTACTTC. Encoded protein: CASSLAFQRGYEQYF.

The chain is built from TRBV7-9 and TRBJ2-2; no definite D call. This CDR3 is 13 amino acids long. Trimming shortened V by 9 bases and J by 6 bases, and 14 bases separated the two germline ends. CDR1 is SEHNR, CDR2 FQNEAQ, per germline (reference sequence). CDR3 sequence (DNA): TGTGCCAGGGGTGGGCTCCCAGCCGGGGAGCTGTTTTTT. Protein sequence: CARGGLPAGELFF. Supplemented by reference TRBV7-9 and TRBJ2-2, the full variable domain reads DTGVSQNPRHKITKRGQNVTFRCDPISEHNRLYWYRQTLGQGPEFLTYFQNEAQLEKSRLLSDRFSAERPKGSFSTLEIQRTEQGDSAMYLCARGGLPAGELFFGEGSRLTVL.

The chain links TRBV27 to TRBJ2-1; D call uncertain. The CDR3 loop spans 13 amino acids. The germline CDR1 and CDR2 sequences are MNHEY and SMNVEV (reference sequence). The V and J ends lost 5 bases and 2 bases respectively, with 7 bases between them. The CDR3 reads CASSPVPYNEQFF. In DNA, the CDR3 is TGTGCCAGCAGTCCAGTGCCCTACAATGAGCAGTTCTTC.

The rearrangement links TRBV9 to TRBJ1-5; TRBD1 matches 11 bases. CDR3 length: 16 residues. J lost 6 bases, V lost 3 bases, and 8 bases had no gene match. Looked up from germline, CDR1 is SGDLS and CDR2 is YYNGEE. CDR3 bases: TGTGCCAGCAGCGCGGGACAGGGGGTTGGCTTTCAGCCCCAGCATTTT. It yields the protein CASSAGQGVGFQPQHF.

As DNA, the CDR3 is TGTGCCAGCGGGGAGTTTGAAGCTTTCTTT. Translated, it gives CASGEFEAFF. The chain has TRBV6-1 and TRBJ1-1; D is unclear. In germline, CDR1 is MNHNS, CDR2 SASEGT. This CDR3 spans 10 amino acids. V was pared by 8 bases and J by 7 bases, with 8 bases between.

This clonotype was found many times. The CDR3 coding sequence is TGCGCCAGCAGCGATACCTACGAGCAGTACTTC. It yields the protein CASSDTYEQYF. The chain uses TRBV5-1 and TRBJ2-7; D unclear. Germline assignment: CDR1 SGHRS and CDR2 YFSETQ. The CDR3 consists of 11 residues. V dropped 4 bases and J dropped 2 bases, with 4 bases sitting between them.

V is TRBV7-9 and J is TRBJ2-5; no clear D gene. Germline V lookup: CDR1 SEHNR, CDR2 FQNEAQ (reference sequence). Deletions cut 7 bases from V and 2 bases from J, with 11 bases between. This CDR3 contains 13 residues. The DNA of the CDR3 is TGTGCCAGCAAAATATTGGCACAAGAGACCCAGTACTTC. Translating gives CASKILAQETQYF.

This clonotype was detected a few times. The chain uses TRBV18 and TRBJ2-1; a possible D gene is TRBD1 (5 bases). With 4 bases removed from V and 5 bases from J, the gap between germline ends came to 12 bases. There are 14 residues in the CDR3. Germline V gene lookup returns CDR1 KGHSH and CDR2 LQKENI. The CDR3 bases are TGTGCCAGCTCACTGCTGTGGACAAACAATGAGCAGTTCTTC. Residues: CASSLLWTNNEQFF. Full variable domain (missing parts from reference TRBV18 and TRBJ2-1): NAGVMQNPRHLVRRRGQEARLRCSPMKGHSHVYWYRQLPEEGLKFMVYLQKENIIDESGMPKERFSAEFPKEGPSILRIQQVVRGDSAAYFCASSLLWTNNEQFFGPGTRLTVL.

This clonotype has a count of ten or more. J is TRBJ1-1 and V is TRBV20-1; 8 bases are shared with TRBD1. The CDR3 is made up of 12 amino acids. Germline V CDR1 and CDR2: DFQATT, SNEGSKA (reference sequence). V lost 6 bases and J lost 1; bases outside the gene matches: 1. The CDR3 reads CSAQGANTEAFF. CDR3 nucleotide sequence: TGCAGTGCGCAGGGGGCGAACACTGAAGCTTTCTTT.

The CDR3 DNA is TGCGCCAGCAGCTTGGTTCCTACCCAAGAGACCCAGTACTTC. This translates into CASSLVPTQETQYF. The rearrangement links TRBV5-1 to TRBJ2-5; D remains ambiguous. The germline V gene encodes CDR1 SGHRS and CDR2 YFSETQ. This CDR3 has 14 residues. V was pared by 0 bases and J by 1 base, with 7 bases between.

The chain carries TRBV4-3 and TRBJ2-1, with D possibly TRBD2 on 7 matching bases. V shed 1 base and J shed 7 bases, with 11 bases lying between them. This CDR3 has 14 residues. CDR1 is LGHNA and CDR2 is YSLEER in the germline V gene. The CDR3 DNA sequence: TGCGCCAGCAGCCAAGGAGGGGGGGGGAATGAGCAGTTCTTC. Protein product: CASSQGGGGNEQFF.

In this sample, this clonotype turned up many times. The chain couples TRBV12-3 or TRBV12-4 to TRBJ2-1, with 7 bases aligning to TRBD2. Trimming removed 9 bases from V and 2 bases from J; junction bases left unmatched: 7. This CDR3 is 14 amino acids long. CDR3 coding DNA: TGTGCCAGTACCGCGGGGGTCACCTACAATGAGCAGTTCTTC. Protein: CASTAGVTYNEQFF.

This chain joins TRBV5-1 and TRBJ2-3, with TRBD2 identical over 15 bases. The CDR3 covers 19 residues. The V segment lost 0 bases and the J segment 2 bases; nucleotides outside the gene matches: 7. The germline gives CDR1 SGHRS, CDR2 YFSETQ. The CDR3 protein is CASSLDGLAGGLFTDTQYF. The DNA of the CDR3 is TGCGCCAGCAGCTTGGATGGACTAGCGGGGGGGTTGTTCACAGATACGCAGTATTTT. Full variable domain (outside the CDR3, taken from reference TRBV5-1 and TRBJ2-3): KAGVTQTPRYLIKTRGQQVTLSCSPISGHRSVSWYQQTPGQGLQFLFEYFSETQRNKGNFPGRFSGRQFSNSRSEMNVSTLELGDSALYLCASSLDGLAGGLFTDTQYFGPGTRLTVL.

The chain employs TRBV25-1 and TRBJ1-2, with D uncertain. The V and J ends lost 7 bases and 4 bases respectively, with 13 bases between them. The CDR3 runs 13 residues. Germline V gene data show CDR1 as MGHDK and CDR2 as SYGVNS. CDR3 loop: CASTAGLLYGYTF. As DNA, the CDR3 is TGTGCCAGCACCGCGGGCTTGCTCTATGGCTACACCTTC.

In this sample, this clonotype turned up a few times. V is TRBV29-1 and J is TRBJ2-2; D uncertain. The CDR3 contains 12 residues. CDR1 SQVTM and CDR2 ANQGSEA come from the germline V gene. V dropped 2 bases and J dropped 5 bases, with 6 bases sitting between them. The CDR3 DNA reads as TGCAGCGTTGAACTAAAAACCGGGGAGCTGTTTTTT. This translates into CSVELKTGELFF.

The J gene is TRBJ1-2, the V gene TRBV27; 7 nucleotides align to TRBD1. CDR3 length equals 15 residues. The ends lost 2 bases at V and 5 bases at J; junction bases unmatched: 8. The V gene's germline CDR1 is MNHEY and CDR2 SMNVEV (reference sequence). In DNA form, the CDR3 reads TGTGCCAGCAGTTTAAGGGGGCAGGGCCTATATGGCTACACCTTC. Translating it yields CASSLRGQGLYGYTF.

CDR3 nucleotides: TGTGCCAGCAGCCGTTTGACAGCTCTAAACTATGGCTACACCTTC. Its translation: CASSRLTALNYGYTF. The chain uses TRBV7-9 and TRBJ1-2, with TRBD1 as a possible D gene (5 bases). V lost 5 bases to trimming and J lost 2 bases, with 15 bases between them. CDR1 and CDR2 (germline): SEHNR, FQNEAQ (reference sequence). The CDR3 covers 15 residues.

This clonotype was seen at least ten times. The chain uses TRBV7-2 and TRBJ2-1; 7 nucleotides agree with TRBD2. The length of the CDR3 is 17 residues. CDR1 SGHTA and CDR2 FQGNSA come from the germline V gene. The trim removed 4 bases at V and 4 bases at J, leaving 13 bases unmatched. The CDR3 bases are TGTGCCAGCAGCTCGCCGCTAGCGGAACCCTTTTACAATGAGCAGTTCTTC. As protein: CASSSPLAEPFYNEQFF.

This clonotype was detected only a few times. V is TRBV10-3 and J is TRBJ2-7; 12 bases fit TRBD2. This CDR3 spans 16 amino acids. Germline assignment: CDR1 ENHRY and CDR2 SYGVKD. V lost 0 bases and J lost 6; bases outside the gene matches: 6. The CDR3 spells CAISESLTSGSTEQYF. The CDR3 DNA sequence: TGTGCCATCAGTGAGTCGTTGACTAGCGGGAGTACCGAGCAGTACTTC.

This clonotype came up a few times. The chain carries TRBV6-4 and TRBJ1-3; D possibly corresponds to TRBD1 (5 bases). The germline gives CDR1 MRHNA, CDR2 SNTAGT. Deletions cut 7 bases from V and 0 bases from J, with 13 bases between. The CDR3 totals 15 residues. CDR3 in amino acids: CASIPKGNSGNTIYF. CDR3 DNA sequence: TGTGCCAGCATTCCGAAGGGGAACTCTGGAAACACCATATATTTT.

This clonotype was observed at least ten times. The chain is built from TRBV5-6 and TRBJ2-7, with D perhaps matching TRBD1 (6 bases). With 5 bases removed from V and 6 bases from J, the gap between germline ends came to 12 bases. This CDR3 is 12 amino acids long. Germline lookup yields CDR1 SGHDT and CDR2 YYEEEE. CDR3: CASSTAGVEQYF. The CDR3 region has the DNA TGTGCCAGCAGTACGGCAGGGGTCGAGCAGTACTTC.

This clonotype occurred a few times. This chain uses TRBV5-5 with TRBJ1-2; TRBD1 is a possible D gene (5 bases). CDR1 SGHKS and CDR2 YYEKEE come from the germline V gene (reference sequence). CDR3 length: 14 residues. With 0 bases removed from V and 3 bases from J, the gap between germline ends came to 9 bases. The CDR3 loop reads CASSLDWGDYGYTF. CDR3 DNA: TGTGCCAGCAGCTTGGATTGGGGGGACTATGGCTACACCTTC. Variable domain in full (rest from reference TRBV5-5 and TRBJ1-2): DAGVTQSPTHLIKTRGQQVTLRCSPISGHKSVSWYQQVLGQGPQFIFQYYEKEERGRGNFPDRFSARQFPNYSSELNVNALLLGDSALYLCASSLDWGDYGYTFGSGTRLTVV.